The next 24 T cell receptor beta chains were all read from a single sample in a study of patients and donors after allogeneic stem cell transplantation. TCRdb called the RT-PCR reads again in MiXCR, with one record for every CDR3 protein. This table holds fewer than 95,000 distinct CDR3 sequences, roughly 4.9% found once. Sequencing was done on a sample of blood, either unsorted or a sorted T cell fraction (not recorded which). The source of these receptors is a human donor who was either an allogeneic HSCT recipient or a stem cell or donor lymphocyte infusion donor (not recorded which). It is not recorded whose cells these are; they may come from a transplant donor.

This clonotype was recorded many times. The V call is TRBV28, the J call TRBJ1-2, with D perhaps matching TRBD1 (5 bases). Germline loops: CDR1 MDHEN, CDR2 SYDVKM. Trimming took off 5 bases at V and 6 bases at J, with 22 bases between the two ends. The CDR3 runs 16 residues. The CDR3, as DNA: TGTGCCAGCAGTGCCCCTGGGGGACCCCGGGGGAATGGCTACACCTTC. Its protein product is CASSAPGGPRGNGYTF.

This clonotype was detected a few times. V and J are TRBV2 and TRBJ1-1; D call uncertain. The CDR3 is 13 amino acids. The V gene lost 8 bases and the J gene lost 0 bases, with 10 bases spanning the gap. CDR1 and CDR2 from the germline V gene are SNHLY and FYNNEI. DNA of the CDR3: TGTGCCAGCCACCCGGACCTGAACACTGAAGCTTTCTTT. Protein product: CASHPDLNTEAFF.

This clonotype was observed many times. The CDR3 sequence is CASSPVAWREVYEQYF. As DNA, the CDR3 is TGTGCCAGCAGCCCCGTGGCGTGGCGGGAGGTCTACGAGCAGTACTTC. This chain links TRBV11-2 with TRBJ2-7, with 8 bases matching TRBD2. The germline CDR1 and CDR2 sequences are SGHAT and FQNNGV. The length of the CDR3 is 16 residues. V lost 5 bases and J lost 3; bases outside the gene matches: 12.

This clonotype was seen repeatedly, ten times or more. This rearrangement joins TRBV5-1 to TRBJ1-1; D is possibly TRBD1 (5 bases). Trimming cost V 2 bases and J 2 bases, with 7 bases left between them. This CDR3 spans 13 amino acids. The germline V gene encodes CDR1 SGHRS and CDR2 YFSETQ. CDR3 loop: CASSFDSNTEAFF. Written as DNA, the CDR3 is TGCGCCAGCAGCTTCGACAGTAACACTGAAGCTTTCTTT.

The rearrangement links TRBV2 to TRBJ2-1; a weak D match, TRBD2 (5 bases). The CDR3 runs to 16 residues. In germline, CDR1 is SNHLY, CDR2 FYNNEI. Between the trimmed V and J ends, which lost 1 base and 4 bases, there was a span of 14 bases. CDR3 bases: TGTGCCAGCAGTGAAGGGCTAGCCCCCGATTACAATGAGCAGTTCTTC. It yields the protein CASSEGLAPDYNEQFF.

This clonotype was detected many times. The chain's CDR3 is CASSRSGSLVTEAFF. The CDR3 DNA is TGTGCCAGCAGCAGATCCGGGAGCCTGGTCACTGAAGCTTTCTTT. This chain connects TRBV7-8 to TRBJ1-1, with D uncertain. Trimming stripped 5 bases from V and 4 bases from J, with 17 bases between. This CDR3 has 15 amino acids. Germline V gene lookup returns CDR1 SGHVS and CDR2 FQNEAQ.

This clonotype was counted at least ten times. The chain recombines TRBV27 with TRBJ2-1; D gene uncertain. Trimming cost V 2 bases and J 10 bases, with 15 bases left between them. The germline V gene has CDR1 MNHEY and CDR2 SMNVEV (reference sequence). The CDR3 is 14 amino acids. Written as DNA, the CDR3 is TGTGCCAGCAGTTTAGGCCCCCCCGGGCGGGAGCAGTTCTTC. Translated, it gives CASSLGPPGREQFF.

In this sample, this clonotype turned up a few times. This chain joins TRBV2 and TRBJ2-5, with a weak D call TRBD2 (6 bases). Germline CDR1 SNHLY, CDR2 FYNNEI. The CDR3 consists of 12 residues. V lost 8 bases, J lost 0 bases, and 7 bases lay in between. In DNA, the CDR3 is TGTGCCAGCGCTAGCGACCAAGAGACCCAGTACTTC. Amino acid sequence: CASASDQETQYF.

Ten or more counts support this clonotype. The chain carries TRBV27 and TRBJ1-6; D remains ambiguous. Looked up from germline, CDR1 is MNHEY and CDR2 is SMNVEV (reference sequence). The V gene lost 4 bases and the J gene lost 10 bases, with 17 bases spanning the gap. The CDR3 has 15 residues. DNA of the CDR3: TGTGCCAGCAGTTCCAAGGTCGGGTTGGGATCACCCCTCCACTTT. This encodes CASSSKVGLGSPLHF.

This clonotype appeared many times. The chain carries TRBV3-1 and TRBJ2-7; D perhaps matches TRBD2 (5 bases). With 0 bases removed from V and 12 bases from J, the gap between germline ends came to 12 bases. This CDR3 spans 12 amino acids. Germline V gene lookup returns CDR1 LGHDT and CDR2 YNNKEL (reference sequence). The CDR3 sequence is CASSQEGGGRYF. In nucleotides, the CDR3 is TGTGCCAGCAGCCAAGAAGGAGGCGGCAGGTACTTC.

This clonotype was observed many times. This chain links TRBV12-3 or TRBV12-4 with TRBJ2-7, with TRBD2 as a possible D gene (6 bases). CDR3 size: 13 residues. V lost 6 bases and J lost 6, with 15 bases in between. The CDR3 nucleotides are TGTGCCAGCAGCCCCGGGTCCGGGGGCGAGCAGTACTTC. This codes for CASSPGSGGEQYF.

The chain employs TRBV19 and TRBJ2-1; 10 bases are a match to TRBD2. CDR1 and CDR2 from the germline V gene are LNHDA and SQIVND (reference sequence). CDR3 length: 15 residues. The V segment lost 3 bases and the J segment 5 bases; nucleotides outside the gene matches: 4. CDR3 region: CASSIGLAVNNEQFF. The CDR3 nucleotides read TGTGCCAGTAGTATCGGACTAGCGGTAAACAATGAGCAGTTCTTC.

This clonotype was found many times. The chain is built from TRBV4-1 and TRBJ2-3; tentative D call: TRBD1 (5 bases). V shed 4 bases and J shed 2 bases, with 10 bases lying between them. CDR3 size: 14 residues. Germline CDR1 is MGHRA and CDR2 is YSYEKL. The CDR3 sequence is CASSPDSHTDTQYF. The CDR3 region has the DNA TGCGCCAGCAGCCCAGACAGCCACACAGATACGCAGTATTTT.

This clonotype has at least ten counts. The chain links TRBV19 to TRBJ1-2; D remains ambiguous. There are 13 residues in the CDR3. Germline V CDR1 and CDR2: LNHDA, SQIVND (reference sequence). Trimming cost V 3 bases and J 5 bases, with 10 bases left between them. Here the CDR3 DNA reads TGTGCCAGTAGTATTGGCAGCTTATATGGCTACACCTTC. It encodes CASSIGSLYGYTF.

This clonotype was observed a few times. This sequence joins TRBV5-4 and TRBJ2-7, with unresolved D. Germline CDR1 is SGHNT and CDR2 is YYREEE (reference sequence). The CDR3 has 12 amino acids. Trimming stripped 0 bases from V and 6 bases from J, with 7 bases between. CDR3 nucleotide sequence: TGTGCCAGCAGCTTGGACTACTCCGAGCAGTACTTC. Translated: CASSLDYSEQYF.

The chain uses TRBV19 and TRBJ2-5, with 9 nucleotides matching TRBD2. Germline V lookup: CDR1 LNHDA, CDR2 SQIVND (reference sequence). Losses at the gene ends were 6 bases for V and 2 bases for J; bases not matched to a gene: 7. This CDR3 comprises 15 residues. CDR3 region: CASSPRAGGQETQYF. In DNA form, the CDR3 reads TGTGCCAGTAGCCCCAGAGCGGGGGGTCAAGAGACCCAGTACTTC. Looking up the rest from reference TRBV19 and TRBJ2-5 gives the full variable domain: DGGITQSPKYLFRKEGQNVTLSCEQNLNHDAMYWYRQDPGQGLRLIYYSQIVNDFQKGDIAEGYSVSREKKESFPLTVTSAQKNPTAFYLCASSPRAGGQETQYFGPGTRLLVL.

This clonotype was observed many times. The chain couples TRBV27 to TRBJ1-6; a weak D match, TRBD1 (6 bases). This CDR3 is 15 amino acids long. Germline V gives CDR1 MNHEY, CDR2 SMNVEV (reference sequence). Trimming removed 6 bases at V and 8 bases at J, with 17 bases between. The CDR3 here is CASRTSTGSDSPLHF. The CDR3 DNA sequence: TGTGCCAGCAGGACAAGTACAGGGTCGGATTCACCCCTCCACTTT.

The sample holds a few counts of this clonotype. This chain joins TRBV12-3 or TRBV12-4 and TRBJ1-1; a possible D gene is TRBD1 (5 bases). V dropped 3 bases and J dropped 4 bases, with 15 bases sitting between them. The CDR3 spans 15 residues. Here the CDR3 DNA reads TGTGCCAGCAGTTTCGGGTGGGAGGGGAGCACTGAAGCTTTCTTT. Amino acids: CASSFGWEGSTEAFF.

This clonotype was seen many times. The V gene is TRBV11-3, the J gene TRBJ1-3; D unclear. The V end lost 2 bases, the J end lost 0 bases, and 14 bases lay between the germline ends. The CDR3 has 17 amino acids. The germline CDR1 and CDR2 sequences are SGHNT and YENEEA. The CDR3 sequence: CASSLPPQTSSGNTIYF. CDR3 DNA sequence: TGTGCCAGCAGCTTACCGCCCCAGACCTCCTCTGGAAACACCATATATTTT.

In its sample, this clonotype was seen many times. V is TRBV7-9 and J is TRBJ2-1; TRBD1 might be the D (6 bases). CDR1 is SEHNR, CDR2 FQNEAQ, per germline (reference sequence). The CDR3 spans 16 residues. V was pared by 5 bases and J by 3 bases, with 17 bases between. This chain's CDR3 is CASSQPTGFIYNEQFF. As DNA, the CDR3 is TGTGCCAGCAGCCAACCTACAGGGTTTATCTACAATGAGCAGTTCTTC.

V gene TRBV15 combines with J gene TRBJ2-4; tentative D call: TRBD2 (5 bases). Germline V CDR1 and CDR2: LNHNV, YYDKDF (reference sequence). The CDR3 sequence is 14 residues long. V was trimmed by 1 base and J by 8 bases, leaving 12 bases between them. CDR3 residues: CATSRVNKEDIQYF. In DNA form, the CDR3 reads TGTGCCACCAGCAGAGTCAACAAGGAGGACATTCAGTACTTC.

This clonotype was recorded a few times. The CDR3 sequence: CASRTGGNNSPLHF. Here the CDR3 DNA reads TGTGCCAGCAGGACAGGGGGAAATAATTCACCCCTCCACTTT. The chain combines TRBV6-1 with TRBJ1-6, with TRBD1 matching 9 bases. CDR1 MNHNS and CDR2 SASEGT come from the germline V gene. J gave up 5 bases and V 6 bases, and 2 bases lay outside the gene matches. This CDR3 spans 14 amino acids.

This clonotype turned up a few times. CDR3: CASGGGDRATNGQYF. CDR3 bases: TGTGCCAGCGGCGGGGGTGACAGGGCGACTAATGGGCAGTACTTC. V gene TRBV6-1 combines with J gene TRBJ2-7, with D perhaps given as TRBD1 or TRBD2 (7 bases each). V lost 8 bases and J lost 9, with 26 bases in between. CDR3 length: 15 residues. Germline V gene lookup returns CDR1 MNHNS and CDR2 SASEGT.

This chain uses TRBV7-7 with TRBJ2-5; D assignment may be TRBD1 or TRBD2 (6 bases each). The V and J ends lost 5 bases and 5 bases respectively, with 18 bases between them. The CDR3 consists of 15 residues. Germline V gene sequence: CDR1 SSHAT, CDR2 FNYEAQ (reference sequence). CDR3 residues: CASSPAGHQRETQYF. As DNA, the CDR3 is TGTGCCAGCAGCCCGGCGGGACACCAAAGGGAGACCCAGTACTTC.